The clone carrying this TCR beta chain was detected only a few times. Its antigen is as yet unknown. The treatment: roughly 10-day PBMC culture with coronavirus spike peptide pools or control peptides (ViraFEST assay). CD4+ T cells of the unexposed donor were collected before the COVID-19 pandemic (2011-2018). TCRs were sequenced by ViraFEST after antigen-specific T cells had been expanded with peptide pools. The probes, which were SARS-CoV-2 S/N and four cold-coronavirus spikes, were applied to unexposed-donor CD4+ T cells, cells permitting. Sequenced with the Oncomine TCR Beta short-read assay was DNA taken from cultured CD4+ T cells. TCRdb fed the PCR reads into MiXCR, producing one record per CDR3 protein. Among about 4,900 distinct CDR3 sequences listed, roughly 30% were seen once. The data were obtained in a study of vaccination and CD4 T cells after COVID-19. On the study more broadly: Participants, all vaccine recipients, received two doses of either BNT162b2 or mRNA-1273.

Findings and limits, study-wide: Post-vaccination, and not before, a median approximately 89% of reactive clones appeared in convalescent patients.

Germline-derived CDR1 and CDR2 are SNHLY and FYNNEI. V lost 7 bases, J lost 0 bases, and 13 bases lay in between. The CDR3 runs 15 residues. The chain employs TRBV2 and TRBJ1-5; the D is unclear. The TCR sequence derives from a human donor in good health. Sequenced: CD4+ T cells from blood, cultured in vitro. CDR3 sequence reads: CASNLDGYSNQPQHF. The CDR3 DNA is TGTGCCAGCAATTTAGACGGCTATAGCAATCAGCCCCAGCATTTT.